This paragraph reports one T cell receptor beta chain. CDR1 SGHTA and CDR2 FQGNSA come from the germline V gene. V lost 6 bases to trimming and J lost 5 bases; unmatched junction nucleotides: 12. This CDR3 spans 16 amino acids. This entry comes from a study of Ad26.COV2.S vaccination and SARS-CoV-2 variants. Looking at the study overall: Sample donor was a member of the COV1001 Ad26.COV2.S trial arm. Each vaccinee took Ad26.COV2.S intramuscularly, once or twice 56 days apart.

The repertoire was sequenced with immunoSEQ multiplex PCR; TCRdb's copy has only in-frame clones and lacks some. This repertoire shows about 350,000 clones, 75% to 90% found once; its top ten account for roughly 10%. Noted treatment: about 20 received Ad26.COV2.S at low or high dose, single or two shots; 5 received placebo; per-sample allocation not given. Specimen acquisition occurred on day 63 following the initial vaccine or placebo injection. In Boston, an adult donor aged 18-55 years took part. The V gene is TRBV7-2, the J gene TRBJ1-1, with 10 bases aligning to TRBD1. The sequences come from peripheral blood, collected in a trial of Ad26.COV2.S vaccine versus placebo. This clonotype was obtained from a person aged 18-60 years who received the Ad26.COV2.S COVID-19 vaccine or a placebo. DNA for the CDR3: TGTGCCAGCAGGCAACTTCCGGGACAGGGGCGAACTGAAGCTTTCTTT. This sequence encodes CASRQLPGQGRTEAFF.